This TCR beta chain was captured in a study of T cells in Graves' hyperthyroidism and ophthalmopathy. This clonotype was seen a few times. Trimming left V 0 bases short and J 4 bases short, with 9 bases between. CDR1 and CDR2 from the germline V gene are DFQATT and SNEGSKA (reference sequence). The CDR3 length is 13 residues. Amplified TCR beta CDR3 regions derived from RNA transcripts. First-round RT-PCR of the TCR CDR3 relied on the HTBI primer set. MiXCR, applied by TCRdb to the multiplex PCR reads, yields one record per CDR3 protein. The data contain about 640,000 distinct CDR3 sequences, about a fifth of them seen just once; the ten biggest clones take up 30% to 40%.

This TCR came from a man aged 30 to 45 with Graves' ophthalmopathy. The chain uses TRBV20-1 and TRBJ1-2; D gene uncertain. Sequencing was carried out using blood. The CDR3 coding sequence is TGCAGTGCTAGAGACCGGAACATCTATGGCTACACCTTC. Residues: CSARDRNIYGYTF.